Listed below are T cell receptor beta chains from one sample, sequenced in a study of blood T cell repertoires in COVID-19. This table comes from immunoSEQ multiplex PCR, and its TCRdb copy is limited to in-frame clones, with some not included. This sample has about 200,000 clones, with roughly 88% found just once. What was sequenced was peripheral blood. These receptors all come from a man aged 40-55 years with acute or convalescent COVID-19. Each CDR3 is given with its conserved first and last residue. D genes are given only for firm matches. Expanded clones get a size class; other rows say once, few or many, or leave the size out.

j_call,d_call,v_call,clone_size,cdr3_aa,cdr3_nt
TRBJ2-7,NA,TRBV19,few,CASAPGIRGYEQYF,TGTGCCAGTGCTCCCGGGATCAGAGGCTACGAGCAGTACTTC
TRBJ2-2,NA,TRBV11-2,NA,CASSFGVSGTGELFF,TGTGCCAGCAGCTTCGGGGTGTCAGGCACCGGGGAGCTGTTTTTT
TRBJ2-3,TRBD2,TRBV2,NA,CASSEEGLAGADTQYF,TGTGCCAGCAGTGAAGAGGGGCTAGCGGGAGCAGATACGCAGTATTTT
TRBJ2-1,TRBD2,TRBV7-9,NA,CASSSASGGSYNEQFF,TGTGCCAGCAGCTCGGCTAGCGGGGGGTCCTACAATGAGCAGTTCTTC
TRBJ2-2,TRBD2,TRBV27,NA,CASRLAGYGTGELFF,TGTGCCAGCAGACTAGCGGGTTACGGCACCGGGGAGCTGTTTTTT
TRBJ2-7,NA,TRBV15,NA,CATSRDPRPEGEQYF,TGTGCCACCAGCAGAGATCCCCGGCCCGAGGGAGAGCAGTACTTC
TRBJ2-7,TRBD2,TRBV4-3,once,CASSQDRRTSSYEQYF,TGCGCCAGCAGCCAAGATCGACGGACTAGTTCCTACGAGCAGTACTTC
TRBJ1-2,TRBD1,TRBV6-5,NA,CASKRGLDTNYGYTF,TGTGCCAGCAAGAGGGGGCTTGACACTAACTATGGCTACACCTTC
TRBJ2-1,NA,TRBV11-2,once,CASSLDWQDSYNEQFF,TGTGCCAGCAGCTTAGATTGGCAGGACTCCTACAATGAGCAGTTCTTC
TRBJ2-7,TRBD1,TRBV7-2,NA,CASSSTGIAYEQYF,TGTGCCAGCAGCTCGACAGGGATCGCCTACGAGCAGTACTTC
TRBJ2-6,NA,TRBV25-1,NA,CASSETRRWGRGANVLTF,TGTGCCAGCAGTGAGACCCGTAGGTGGGGGCGTGGGGCCAACGTCCTGACTTTC
TRBJ2-7,NA,TRBV18,NA,CASSPPSSNEQYF,TGTGCCAGCTCACCACCATCATCAAACGAGCAGTACTTC
TRBJ1-6,NA,TRBV7-9,NA,CASSARGGTEINSPLHF,TGTGCCAGCAGCGCTAGAGGGGGAACGGAAATCAATTCACCCCTCCACTTT
TRBJ2-7,NA,TRBV5-1,NA,CASSSGTGSVEQYF,TGCGCCAGCAGTTCGGGGACTGGGTCTGTCGAGCAGTACTTC
TRBJ1-1,TRBD1,TRBV10-3,once,CAIRDRGDTEAFF,TGTGCCATCAGGGACAGGGGGGACACTGAAGCTTTCTTT
TRBJ2-2,TRBD1,TRBV5-6,NA,CASSLGQGARLQLFF,TGTGCCAGCAGCTTAGGTCAGGGGGCGCGTCTGCAGCTGTTTTTT
TRBJ2-1,NA,TRBV27,NA,CASSRRPYNEQFF,TGTGCCAGCAGTCGGAGGCCCTACAATGAGCAGTTCTTC
TRBJ2-1,TRBD1,TRBV7-8,NA,CASSLNRGIHNEQFF,TGTGCCAGCAGTTTAAACAGGGGAATCCACAATGAGCAGTTCTTC
TRBJ1-1,NA,TRBV6-5,once,CASSYSVRVGTEAFF,TGTGCCAGCAGTTACTCGGTCAGGGTTGGCACTGAAGCTTTCTTT
TRBJ2-5,TRBD1,TRBV18,NA,CASSGQRQETQYF,TGTGCCAGCTCGGGACAGAGACAAGAGACCCAGTACTTC
TRBJ2-7,NA,TRBV5-6,once,CASSFNSRAVYEQYF,TGTGCCAGCAGCTTTAATTCCAGGGCAGTCTACGAGCAGTACTTC
TRBJ2-4,NA,TRBV30,NA,CAWSVLRGAKNIQYF,TGTGCCTGGAGTGTACTTAGGGGGGCCAAAAACATTCAGTACTTC